This T cell receptor beta chain stems from a study of CD8 T cells in ankylosing spondylitis. Findings and limits, study-wide: Prior literature has documented some motif variants in synovial fluid and blood from reactive arthritis. Matched ankylosing spondylitis synovial fluid reportedly contained a significantly enriched population of disease-linked clones. Roughly eight highly homologous variants made up a TCR beta motif that seemed to typify ankylosing spondylitis blood. Researchers report that disease-linked clones proved CD8+ and relatively rare in peripheral blood.

The trim removed 4 bases at V and 3 bases at J, leaving 7 bases unmatched. The germline V gene encodes CDR1 SGDLS and CDR2 YYNGEE. This CDR3 is 15 amino acids long. A word on this clonotype: What it binds is not known.

Making use of molecular barcodes, quantitative 5'-RACE generated TCR beta libraries. TCRdb reprocessed the 5' RACE reads with MiXCR, giving one entry per CDR3 protein. The sample consists of roughly 370,000 distinct CDR3 sequences, more than 20% of them appearing once. The specimen was blood, either unsorted or a sorted T cell fraction (not recorded which). The rearrangement uses TRBV9 and TRBJ2-7; 10 bases are shared with TRBD2. This TCR derives from a male donor with ankylosing spondylitis. The CDR3 spells CASSPRTSGDYEQYF. CDR3 DNA: TGTGCCAGCAGCCCGCGGACTAGCGGAGACTACGAGCAGTACTTC.